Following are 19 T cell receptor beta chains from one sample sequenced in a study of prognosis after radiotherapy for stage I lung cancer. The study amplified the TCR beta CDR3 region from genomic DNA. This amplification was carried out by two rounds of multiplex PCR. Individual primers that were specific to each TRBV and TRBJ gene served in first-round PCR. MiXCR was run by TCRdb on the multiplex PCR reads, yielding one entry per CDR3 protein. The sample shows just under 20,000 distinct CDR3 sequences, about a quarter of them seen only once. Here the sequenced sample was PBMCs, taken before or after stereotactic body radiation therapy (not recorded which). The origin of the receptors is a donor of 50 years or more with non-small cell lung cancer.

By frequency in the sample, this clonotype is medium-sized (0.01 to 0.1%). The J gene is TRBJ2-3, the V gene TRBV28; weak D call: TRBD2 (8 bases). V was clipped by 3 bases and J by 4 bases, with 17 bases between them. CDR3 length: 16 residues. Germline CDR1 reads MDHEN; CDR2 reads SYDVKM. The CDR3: CASSLLTGTRADTQYF. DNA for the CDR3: TGTGCCAGCAGTTTGTTGACAGGGACTAGAGCAGATACGCAGTATTTT.

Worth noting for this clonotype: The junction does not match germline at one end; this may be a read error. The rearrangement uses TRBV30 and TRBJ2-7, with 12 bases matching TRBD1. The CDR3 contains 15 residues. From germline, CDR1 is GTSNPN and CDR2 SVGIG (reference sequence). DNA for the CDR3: TGTGCCTGGAGTATCGGGACAGGGGGCCTCCACGAGCATTACTTT. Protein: CAWSIGTGGLHEHYF.

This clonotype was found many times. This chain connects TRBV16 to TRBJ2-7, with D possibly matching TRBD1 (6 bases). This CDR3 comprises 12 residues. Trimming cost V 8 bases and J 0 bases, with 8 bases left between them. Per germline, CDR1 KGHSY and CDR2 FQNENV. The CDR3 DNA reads TGTGCCAGCGGGGACAACTCCTACGAGCAGTACTTC. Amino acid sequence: CASGDNSYEQYF.

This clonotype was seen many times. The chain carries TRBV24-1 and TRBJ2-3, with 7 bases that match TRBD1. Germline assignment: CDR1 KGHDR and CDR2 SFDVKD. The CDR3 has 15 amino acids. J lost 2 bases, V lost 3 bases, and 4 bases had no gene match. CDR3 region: CATSDPGQYTDTQYF. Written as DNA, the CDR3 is TGTGCCACCAGTGATCCGGGACAGTACACAGATACGCAGTATTTT.

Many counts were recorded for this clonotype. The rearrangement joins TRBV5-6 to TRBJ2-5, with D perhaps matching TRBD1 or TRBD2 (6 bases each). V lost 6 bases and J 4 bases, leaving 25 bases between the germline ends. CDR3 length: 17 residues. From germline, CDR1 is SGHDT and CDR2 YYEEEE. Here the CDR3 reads CASNSRGLAGVGETQYF. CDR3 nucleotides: TGTGCCAGCAACTCCCGGGGGCTAGCAGGAGTTGGAGAGACCCAGTACTTC.

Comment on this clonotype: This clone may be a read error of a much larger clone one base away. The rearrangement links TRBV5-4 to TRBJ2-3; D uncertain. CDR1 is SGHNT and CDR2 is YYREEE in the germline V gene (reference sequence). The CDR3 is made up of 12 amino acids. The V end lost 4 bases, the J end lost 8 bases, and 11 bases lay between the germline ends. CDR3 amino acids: CASSPGWTTQYF. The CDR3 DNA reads TGTGCCAGCAGCCCTGGCTGGACTACGCAGTATTTT.

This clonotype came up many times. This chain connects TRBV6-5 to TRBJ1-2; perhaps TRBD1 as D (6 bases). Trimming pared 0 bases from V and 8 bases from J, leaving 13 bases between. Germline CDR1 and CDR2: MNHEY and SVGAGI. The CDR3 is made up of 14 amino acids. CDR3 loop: CASSYSGALGGYTF. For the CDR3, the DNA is TGTGCCAGCAGTTACTCGGGGGCCCTCGGGGGCTACACCTTC.

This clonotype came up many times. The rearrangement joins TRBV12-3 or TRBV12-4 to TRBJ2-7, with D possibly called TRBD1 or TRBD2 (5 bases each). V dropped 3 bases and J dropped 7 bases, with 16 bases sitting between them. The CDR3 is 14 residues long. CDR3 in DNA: TGTGCCAGCAGTTTCCGGGGCGGATCGGAAGAGCAGTACTTC. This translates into CASSFRGGSEEQYF.

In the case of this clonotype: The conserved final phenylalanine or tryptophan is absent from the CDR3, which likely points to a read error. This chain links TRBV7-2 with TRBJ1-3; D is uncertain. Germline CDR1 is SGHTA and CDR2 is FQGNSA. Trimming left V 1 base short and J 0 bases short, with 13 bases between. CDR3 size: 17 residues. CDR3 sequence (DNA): TGTGCCAGCAGCTTAGTGTTTGGCAGACTCTCTGGAAACACCATATATCTT. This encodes CASSLVFGRLSGNTIYL.

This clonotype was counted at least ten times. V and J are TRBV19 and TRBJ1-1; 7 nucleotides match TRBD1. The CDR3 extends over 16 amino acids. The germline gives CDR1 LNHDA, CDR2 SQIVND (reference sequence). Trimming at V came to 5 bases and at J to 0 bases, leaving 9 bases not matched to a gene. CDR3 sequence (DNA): TGTGCCAGTAGTCCCAGGGGGACGCTTGTGAACACTGAAGCTTTCTTT. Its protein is CASSPRGTLVNTEAFF.

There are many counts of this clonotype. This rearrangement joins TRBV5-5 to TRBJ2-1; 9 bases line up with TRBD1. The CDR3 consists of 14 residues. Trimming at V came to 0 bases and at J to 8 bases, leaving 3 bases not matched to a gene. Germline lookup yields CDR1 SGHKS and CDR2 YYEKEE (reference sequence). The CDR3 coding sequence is TGTGCCAGCAGCTTGGGACAGGGGGGGTATGAGCAGTTCTTC. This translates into CASSLGQGGYEQFF.

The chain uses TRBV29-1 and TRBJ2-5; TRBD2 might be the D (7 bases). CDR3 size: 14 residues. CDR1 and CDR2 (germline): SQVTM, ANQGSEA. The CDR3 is CTLGAGGGKETQYF. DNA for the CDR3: TGCACCCTTGGGGCCGGCGGGGGCAAAGAGACCCAGTACTTC.

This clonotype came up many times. Here the CDR3 DNA reads TGTGCCAGCAGCGTACGTAGCGGGACAGATACGCAGTATTTT. This gives the protein CASSVRSGTDTQYF. J is TRBJ2-3 and V is TRBV9, with 7 bases matching TRBD2. The CDR3 loop spans 14 amino acids. Per the germline V gene, CDR1 is SGDLS and CDR2 is YYNGEE. V shed 1 base and J 3 bases; nucleotides not matched to a gene: 2. The whole variable domain, filled in from reference TRBV9 and TRBJ2-3, reads DSGVTQTPKHLITATGQRVTLRCSPRSGDLSVYWYQQSLDQGLQFLIQYYNGEERAKGNILERFSAQQFPDLHSELNLSSLELGDSALYFCASSVRSGTDTQYFGPGTRLTVL.

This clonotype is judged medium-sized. The CDR3 reads CASSESTGEGYNSPLHF. CDR3 nucleotide sequence: TGTGCCAGCAGTGAATCGACAGGGGAAGGCTATAATTCACCCCTCCACTTT. This chain uses TRBV2 with TRBJ1-6; 8 nucleotides line up with TRBD1. CDR3 length equals 17 residues. The germline CDR1 and CDR2 sequences are SNHLY and FYNNEI. Germline trimming cut 2 bases from V and 3 bases from J; bases unmatched to any gene: 6.

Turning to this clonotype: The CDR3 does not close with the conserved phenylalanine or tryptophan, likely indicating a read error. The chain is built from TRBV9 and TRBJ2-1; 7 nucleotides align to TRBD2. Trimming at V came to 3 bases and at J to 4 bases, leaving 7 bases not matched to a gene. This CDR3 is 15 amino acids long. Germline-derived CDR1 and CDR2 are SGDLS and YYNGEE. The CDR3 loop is CASSGAGTKYNEQFL. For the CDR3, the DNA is TGTGCCAGCAGCGGAGCGGGAACAAAATACAATGAGCAGTTCCTC.

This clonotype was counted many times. CDR3 nucleotides: TGTGCCAGCAGCGCCGGGACAGGCATTAACTACGAGCAGTACTTC. Residues: CASSAGTGINYEQYF. The chain carries TRBV5-6 and TRBJ2-7; the match to TRBD1 covers 8 bases. Unmatched junction bases numbered 9, after V lost 4 bases and J lost 3 bases. From germline, CDR1 is SGHDT and CDR2 YYEEEE. This CDR3 comprises 15 residues. The whole variable domain, filled in from reference TRBV5-6 and TRBJ2-7, reads DAGVTQSPTHLIKTRGQQVTLRCSPKSGHDTVSWYQQALGQGPQFIFQYYEEEERQRGNFPDRFSGHQFPNYSSELNVNALLLGDSALYLCASSAGTGINYEQYFGPGTRLTVT.

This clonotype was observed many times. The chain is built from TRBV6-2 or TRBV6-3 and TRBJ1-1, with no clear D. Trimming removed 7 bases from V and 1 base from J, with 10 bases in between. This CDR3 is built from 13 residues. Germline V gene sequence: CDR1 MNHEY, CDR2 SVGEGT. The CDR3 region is CASIETENTEAFF. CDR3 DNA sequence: TGTGCCAGCATTGAGACGGAGAACACTGAAGCTTTCTTT.

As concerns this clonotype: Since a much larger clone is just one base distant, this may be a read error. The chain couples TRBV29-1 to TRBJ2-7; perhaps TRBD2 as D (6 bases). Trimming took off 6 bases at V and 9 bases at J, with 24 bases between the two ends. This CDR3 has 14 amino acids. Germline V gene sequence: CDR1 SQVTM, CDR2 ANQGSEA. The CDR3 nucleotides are TGCAGCGTCCGGGGGACCCCCGGCCTTGACGGGCAGTACTTC. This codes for CSVRGTPGLDGQYF.

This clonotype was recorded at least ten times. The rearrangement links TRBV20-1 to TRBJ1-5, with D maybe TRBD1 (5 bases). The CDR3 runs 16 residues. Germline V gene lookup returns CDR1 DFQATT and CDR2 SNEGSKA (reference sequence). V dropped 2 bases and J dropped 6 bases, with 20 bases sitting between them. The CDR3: CSARQDQGFYGQPQHF. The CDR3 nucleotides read TGCAGTGCTAGACAAGATCAGGGCTTTTACGGTCAGCCCCAGCATTTT.